This entry concerns a single T cell receptor beta chain. Only in-frame clones appear in the TCRdb table, and some are missing; sequencing was by immunoSEQ multiplex PCR. This sample yields more than 250,000 clones, of which just over 85% are seen a single time; around 0.8% belongs to the top ten. The data derive from a study of cytomegalovirus exposure and HLA in healthy donors. Sequencing was carried out using PBMCs. This TCR was recovered from a woman in her late teens or twenties in good health and CMV-seronegative.

As DNA, the CDR3 is TGTGCCAGCAGTCCATGGACAGAACGAACGGGGAAAGAGACCCAGTACTTC. Its translation is CASSPWTERTGKETQYF. The chain carries TRBV27 and TRBJ2-5; TRBD1 might be the D (6 bases). This CDR3 comprises 17 residues. Germline CDR1 is MNHEY and CDR2 is SMNVEV (reference sequence). Trimming left V 5 bases short and J 3 bases short, with 22 bases between.